Here is one T cell receptor (beta chain) with its context. The table came from immunoSEQ multiplex PCR; TCRdb's copy has only in-frame clones and leaves some out. The sample carries about 69,000 clones, roughly 80% recorded once. This entry comes from a study of blood T cell repertoires in COVID-19. The CDR3 has 16 residues. Between the trimmed V and J ends, which lost 2 bases and 0 bases, there was a span of 10 bases. The germline gives CDR1 MNHNS, CDR2 SASEGT. What was sequenced was peripheral blood. The chain joins TRBV6-1 to TRBJ2-2; D is perhaps TRBD2 (6 bases). This receptor was obtained from a human donor in a cohort sampled during active COVID-19. The DNA for the CDR3 is TGTGCCAGCAGTGAATGGAGGGCCTCGAACACCGGGGAGCTGTTTTTT. Amino acid sequence: CASSEWRASNTGELFF.